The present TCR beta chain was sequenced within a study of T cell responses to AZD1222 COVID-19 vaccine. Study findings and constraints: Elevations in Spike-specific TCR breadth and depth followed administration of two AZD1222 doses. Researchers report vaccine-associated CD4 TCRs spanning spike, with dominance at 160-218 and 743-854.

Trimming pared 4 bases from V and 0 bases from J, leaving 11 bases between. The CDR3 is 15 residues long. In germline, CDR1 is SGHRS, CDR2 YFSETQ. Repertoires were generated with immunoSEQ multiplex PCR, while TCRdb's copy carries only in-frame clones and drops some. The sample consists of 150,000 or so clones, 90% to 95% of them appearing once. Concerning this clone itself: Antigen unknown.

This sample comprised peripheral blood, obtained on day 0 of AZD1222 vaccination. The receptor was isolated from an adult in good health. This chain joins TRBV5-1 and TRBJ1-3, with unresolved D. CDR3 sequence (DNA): TGCGCCAGCAGCCGGGATTTCTCCTCTGGAAACACCATATATTTT. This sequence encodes CASSRDFSSGNTIYF.